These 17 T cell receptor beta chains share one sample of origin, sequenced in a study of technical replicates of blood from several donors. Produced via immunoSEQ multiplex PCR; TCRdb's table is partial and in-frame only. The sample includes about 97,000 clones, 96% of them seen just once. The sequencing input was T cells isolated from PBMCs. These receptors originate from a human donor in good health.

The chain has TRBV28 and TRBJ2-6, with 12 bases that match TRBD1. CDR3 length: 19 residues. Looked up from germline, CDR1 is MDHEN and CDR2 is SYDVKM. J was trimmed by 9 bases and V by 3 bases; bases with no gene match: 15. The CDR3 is CASSLGTGGLVGDYNVLTF. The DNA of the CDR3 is TGTGCCAGCAGTTTGGGGACAGGGGGCCTCGTCGGGGACTACAACGTCCTGACTTTC.

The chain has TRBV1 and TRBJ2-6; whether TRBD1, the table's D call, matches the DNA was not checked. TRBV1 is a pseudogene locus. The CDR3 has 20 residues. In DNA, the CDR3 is TGCACCAGCAGCCCCACAGGCGGAGCGCTTTTTCTGGTTGGGGCCAACGTCCTGACTTTC. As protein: CTSSPTGGALFLVGANVLTF.

The CDR3 coding sequence is TGCGCCAGCAGCCCACAACAGGGATGGGGAGAGACCCAGTACTTC. This gives the protein CASSPQQGWGETQYF. This rearrangement joins TRBV5-1 to TRBJ2-5; possibly TRBD1 for D (6 bases). The CDR3 is 15 amino acids. The V gene lost 4 bases and the J gene lost 4 bases, with 17 bases spanning the gap. Germline-derived CDR1 and CDR2 are SGHRS and YFSETQ.

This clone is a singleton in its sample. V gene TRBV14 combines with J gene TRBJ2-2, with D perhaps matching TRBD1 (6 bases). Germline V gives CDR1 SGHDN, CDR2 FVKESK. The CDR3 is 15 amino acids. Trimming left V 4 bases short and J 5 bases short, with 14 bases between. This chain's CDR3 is CASSLQGVRTGELFF. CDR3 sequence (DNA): TGTGCCAGCAGCCTACAGGGTGTGCGAACCGGGGAGCTGTTTTTT.

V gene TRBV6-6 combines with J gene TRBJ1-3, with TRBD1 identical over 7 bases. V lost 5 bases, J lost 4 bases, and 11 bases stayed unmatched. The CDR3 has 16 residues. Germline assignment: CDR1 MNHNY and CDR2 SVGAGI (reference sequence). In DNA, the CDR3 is TGTGCCAGCAGTCAAGGGACAGAGCGATCAGGAAACACCATATATTTT. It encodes CASSQGTERSGNTIYF.

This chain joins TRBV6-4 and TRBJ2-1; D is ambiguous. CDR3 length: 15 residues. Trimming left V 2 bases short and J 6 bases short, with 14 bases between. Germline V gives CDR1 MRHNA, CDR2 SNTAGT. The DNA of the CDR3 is TGTGCCAGCAGTGACAGTATCCTCTCGGGCAATGAGCAGTTCTTC. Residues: CASSDSILSGNEQFF.

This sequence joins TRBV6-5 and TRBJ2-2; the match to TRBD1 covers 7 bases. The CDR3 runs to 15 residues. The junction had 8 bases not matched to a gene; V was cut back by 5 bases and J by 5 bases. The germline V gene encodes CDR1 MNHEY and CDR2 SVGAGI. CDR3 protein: CASSTTGWSTGELFF. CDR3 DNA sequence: TGTGCCAGCAGTACGACAGGGTGGAGTACCGGGGAGCTGTTTTTT.

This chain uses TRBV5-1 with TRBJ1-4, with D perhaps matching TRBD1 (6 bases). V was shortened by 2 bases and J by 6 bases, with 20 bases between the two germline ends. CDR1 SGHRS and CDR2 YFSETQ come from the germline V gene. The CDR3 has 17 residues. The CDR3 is CASSFSWRRQVDEKLFF. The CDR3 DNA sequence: TGCGCCAGCAGCTTTTCGTGGAGAAGACAGGTAGATGAAAAACTGTTTTTT.

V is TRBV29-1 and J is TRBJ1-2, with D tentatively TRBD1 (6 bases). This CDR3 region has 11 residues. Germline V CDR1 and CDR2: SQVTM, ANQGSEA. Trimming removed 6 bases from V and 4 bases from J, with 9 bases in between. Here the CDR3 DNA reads TGCAGCGTGACAGGTTTCTATGGCTACACCTTC. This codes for CSVTGFYGYTF.

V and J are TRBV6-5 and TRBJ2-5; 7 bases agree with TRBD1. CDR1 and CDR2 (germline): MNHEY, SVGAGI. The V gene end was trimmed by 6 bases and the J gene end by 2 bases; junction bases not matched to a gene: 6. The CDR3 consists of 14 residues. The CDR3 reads CASRTDRVQETQYF. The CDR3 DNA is TGTGCCAGCAGGACCGACAGGGTTCAAGAGACCCAGTACTTC.

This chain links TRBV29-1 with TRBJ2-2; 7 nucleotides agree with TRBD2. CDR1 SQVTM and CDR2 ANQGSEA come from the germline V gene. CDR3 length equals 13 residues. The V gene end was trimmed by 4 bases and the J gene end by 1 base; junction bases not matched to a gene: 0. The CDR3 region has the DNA TGCAGCGTTGGGGGGGGGAACACCGGGGAGCTGTTTTTT. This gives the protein CSVGGGNTGELFF.

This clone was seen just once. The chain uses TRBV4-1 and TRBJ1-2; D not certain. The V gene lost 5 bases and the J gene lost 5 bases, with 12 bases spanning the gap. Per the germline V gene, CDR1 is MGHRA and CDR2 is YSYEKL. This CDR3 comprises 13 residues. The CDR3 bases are TGCGCCAGCAGCTTCGGGATTTTTTATGGCTACACCTTC. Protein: CASSFGIFYGYTF.

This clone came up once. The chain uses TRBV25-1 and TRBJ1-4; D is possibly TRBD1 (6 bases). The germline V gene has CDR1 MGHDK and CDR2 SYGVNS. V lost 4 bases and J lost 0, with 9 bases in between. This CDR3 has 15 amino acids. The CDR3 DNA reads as TGTGCCAGCAGTGGGCGACAGGCAACTAATGAAAAACTGTTTTTT. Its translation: CASSGRQATNEKLFF.

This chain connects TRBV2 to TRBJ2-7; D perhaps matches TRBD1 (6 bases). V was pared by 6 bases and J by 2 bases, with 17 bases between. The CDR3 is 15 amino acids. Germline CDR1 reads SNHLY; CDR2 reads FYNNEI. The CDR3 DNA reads TGTGCCAGCAGCGCTCTAGGGGGACGGACCTACGAGCAGTACTTC. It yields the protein CASSALGGRTYEQYF.

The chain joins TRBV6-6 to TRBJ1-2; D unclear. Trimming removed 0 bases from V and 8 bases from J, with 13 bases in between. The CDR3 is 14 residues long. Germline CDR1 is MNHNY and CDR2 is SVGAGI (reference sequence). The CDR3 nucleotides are TGTGCCAGCAGTTACTCGCGTTTAGAGGGAGGCTACACCTTC. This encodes CASSYSRLEGGYTF.

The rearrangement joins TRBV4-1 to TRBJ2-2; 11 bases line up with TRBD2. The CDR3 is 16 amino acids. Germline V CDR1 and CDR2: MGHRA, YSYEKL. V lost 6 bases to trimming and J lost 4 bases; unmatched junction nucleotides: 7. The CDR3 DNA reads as TGCGCCAGCAGAAATACTAGCGGGGGATTCACCGGGGAGCTGTTTTTT. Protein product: CASRNTSGGFTGELFF.

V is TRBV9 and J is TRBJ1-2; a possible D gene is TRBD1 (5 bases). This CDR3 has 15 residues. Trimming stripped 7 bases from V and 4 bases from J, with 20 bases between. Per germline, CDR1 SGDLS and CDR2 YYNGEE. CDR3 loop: CASDSPSRASYGYTF. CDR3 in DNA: TGTGCCAGCGACTCCCCCTCCAGGGCCTCCTATGGCTACACCTTC.